The 22 T cell receptor beta chains in this list originate from one sample, sequenced in a study of lymphopenia after photon versus proton radiotherapy. The protocol was immunoSEQ multiplex PCR, while the TCRdb copy is restricted to in-frame clones and leaves out a portion. The repertoire holds some 27,000 clones, around nine tenths seen once, with more than 45% in the top ten. The source material was peripheral blood, sampled from a patient treated with proton-based radiotherapy. The receptors originated from a woman aged 55-70 years with cholangiocarcinoma. Some clones in this sample may be carry-over from other donors' samples.

The chain employs TRBV18 and TRBJ1-1; D unresolved. The CDR3 is made up of 17 amino acids. The V gene's germline CDR1 is KGHSH and CDR2 LQKENI. V was clipped by 1 base and J by 5 bases, with 20 bases between them. The CDR3 loop reads CASSPREWLRHGTEAFF. The CDR3 DNA follows: TGTGCCAGCTCACCACGCGAATGGCTTCGACATGGGACTGAAGCTTTCTTT.

The CDR3 here is CASSVEGRSYTF. CDR3 DNA: TGTGCCAGCAGCGTAGAGGGACGCAGCTACACCTTC. The chain employs TRBV9 and TRBJ1-2; TRBD1 might be the D (5 bases). V dropped 0 bases and J dropped 9 bases, with 9 bases sitting between them. Germline V gives CDR1 SGDLS, CDR2 YYNGEE. The CDR3 consists of 12 residues.

The gene calls are TRBV5-6 and TRBJ1-5; D ambiguous. V dropped 2 bases and J dropped 5 bases, with 20 bases sitting between them. CDR3 length: 17 residues. The germline gives CDR1 SGHDT, CDR2 YYEEEE. CDR3 in amino acids: CASSLFGGVARDQPQHF. The CDR3, as DNA: TGTGCCAGCAGCTTATTCGGTGGGGTGGCGCGGGATCAGCCCCAGCATTTT.

The chain uses TRBV4-1 and TRBJ2-1; 7 bases agree with TRBD1. V dropped 2 bases and J dropped 1; count of bases not matched to a gene: 5. CDR3 size: 16 residues. Germline values: CDR1 MGHRA, CDR2 YSYEKL. CDR3 protein: CASSQLTGKSYNEQFF. The CDR3 region has the DNA TGCGCCAGCAGCCAACTGACAGGGAAATCCTACAATGAGCAGTTCTTC.

This clone occurred once. The V call is TRBV7-7, the J call TRBJ2-2; TRBD2 agrees at 8 bases. The CDR3 is 18 residues long. The germline gives CDR1 SSHAT, CDR2 FNYEAQ (reference sequence). V lost 0 bases and J lost 4; bases outside the gene matches: 10. The chain's CDR3 is CASSLATAGASGTGELFF. CDR3 in DNA: TGTGCCAGCAGCTTAGCGACAGCGGGAGCTTCCGGCACCGGGGAGCTGTTTTTT.

The gene calls are TRBV20-1 and TRBJ1-1; D unresolved. With 3 bases removed from V and 7 bases from J, the gap between germline ends came to 9 bases. Per germline, CDR1 DFQATT and CDR2 SNEGSKA (reference sequence). The length of the CDR3 is 11 residues. The CDR3 protein is CSASRILEAFF. The CDR3 region has the DNA TGCAGTGCTAGCCGTATCCTTGAAGCTTTCTTT.

The chain has TRBV10-1 and TRBJ2-5, with TRBD2 as a possible D gene (6 bases). CDR3 length: 14 residues. The V gene's germline CDR1 is WNHNN and CDR2 SYGVQD (reference sequence). V was trimmed by 0 bases and J by 6 bases, leaving 11 bases between them. The CDR3: CASSESEGRKTQYF. The CDR3 bases are TGCGCCAGCAGTGAGTCGGAGGGCCGAAAGACCCAGTACTTC.

The gene calls are TRBV5-1 and TRBJ1-3; D not resolved. This CDR3 spans 15 amino acids. V dropped 0 bases and J dropped 3 bases, with 10 bases sitting between them. Germline V gives CDR1 SGHRS, CDR2 YFSETQ. The CDR3 DNA follows: TGCGCCAGCAGCTTGGGGAATACGGTTGGAAACACCATATATTTT. It encodes CASSLGNTVGNTIYF.

The sample holds one count of this clone. This chain links TRBV4-3 with TRBJ1-6; D gene uncertain. Germline V gene data show CDR1 as LGHNA and CDR2 as YSLEER. V lost 5 bases, J lost 9 bases, and 17 bases lay in between. This CDR3 contains 15 residues. CDR3 protein: CASSTRPPKFSPLHF. Written as DNA, the CDR3 is TGCGCCAGCAGCACCCGCCCCCCCAAATTTTCACCCCTCCACTTT.

This sequence joins TRBV6-5 and TRBJ1-1; TRBD1 is a possible D gene (5 bases). The germline V gene has CDR1 MNHEY and CDR2 SVGAGI. V was pared by 2 bases and J by 7 bases, with 11 bases between. The CDR3 is 13 residues long. The CDR3 is CASSYTKGSEAFF. CDR3 DNA sequence: TGTGCCAGCAGTTACACAAAGGGGAGTGAAGCTTTCTTT.

The rearrangement joins TRBV27 to TRBJ2-6; D possibly corresponds to TRBD2 (6 bases). Germline CDR1 and CDR2: MNHEY and SMNVEV (reference sequence). This CDR3 spans 15 amino acids. Trimming left V 7 bases short and J 1 base short, with 11 bases between. The CDR3 nucleotides are TGTGCCAGCACTTACGGGGGATCTGGGGCCAACGTCCTGACTTTC. It yields the protein CASTYGGSGANVLTF.

V and J are TRBV19 and TRBJ1-5; TRBD1 matches 7 bases. With V trimmed by 7 bases and J by 5 bases, 11 bases remained unmatched. This CDR3 is 15 amino acids long. Looked up from germline, CDR1 is LNHDA and CDR2 is SQIVND (reference sequence). CDR3 protein: CASKVVGTADQPQHF. The DNA of the CDR3 is TGTGCCAGTAAAGTGGTCGGGACAGCAGATCAGCCCCAGCATTTT.

The V gene is TRBV5-4, the J gene TRBJ2-7, with 7 bases identical to TRBD1. This CDR3 comprises 15 residues. The trim removed 4 bases at V and 0 bases at J, leaving 7 bases unmatched. Germline V CDR1 and CDR2: SGHNT, YYREEE (reference sequence). CDR3 in DNA: TGTGCCAGCAGCGCCAGGGACAGAAGCTCCTACGAGCAGTACTTC. It yields the protein CASSARDRSSYEQYF. Full variable domain (outside the CDR3, taken from reference TRBV5-4 and TRBJ2-7): ETGVTQSPTHLIKTRGQQVTLRCSSQSGHNTVSWYQQALGQGPQFIFQYYREEENGRGNFPPRFSGLQFPNYSSELNVNALELDDSALYLCASSARDRSSYEQYFGPGTRLTVT.

The V and J genes are TRBV10-3 and TRBJ1-3; D is ambiguous. The germline V gene has CDR1 ENHRY and CDR2 SYGVKD. Trimming removed 2 bases from V and 1 base from J, with 9 bases in between. The CDR3 spans 15 residues. As DNA, the CDR3 is TGTGCCATCAGTGAGGCTCTTACTTCTGGAAACACCATATATTTT. Protein product: CAISEALTSGNTIYF.

The rearrangement joins TRBV19 to TRBJ1-1, with D perhaps matching TRBD1 (6 bases). CDR1 LNHDA and CDR2 SQIVND come from the germline V gene (reference sequence). The CDR3 loop spans 15 amino acids. The ends were cut back, 3 bases at V and 3 bases at J, with 14 bases in the middle. CDR3 in DNA: TGTGCCAGTAGTATCGCCGGGACAAAGTACACTGAAGCTTTCTTT. This codes for CASSIAGTKYTEAFF.

The chain couples TRBV2 to TRBJ2-2; D possibly corresponds to TRBD1 (6 bases). CDR3 length: 14 residues. Germline CDR1 reads SNHLY; CDR2 reads FYNNEI. Trimming left V 6 bases short and J 6 bases short, with 14 bases between. The CDR3 region has the DNA TGTGCCAGCAGGGTGGGGACAATAGCCGGGGAGCTGTTTTTT. Protein product: CASRVGTIAGELFF.

This sequence joins TRBV9 and TRBJ1-1, with D unresolved. CDR1 SGDLS and CDR2 YYNGEE come from the germline V gene. This CDR3 spans 14 amino acids. Trimming shortened V by 3 bases and J by 4 bases, and 13 bases separated the two germline ends. The CDR3 sequence is CASSDQAKGTEAFF. In DNA form, the CDR3 reads TGTGCCAGCAGCGACCAGGCTAAAGGCACTGAAGCTTTCTTT.

This chain connects TRBV10-3 to TRBJ2-5, with D maybe TRBD1 (6 bases). The germline V gene encodes CDR1 ENHRY and CDR2 SYGVKD. The CDR3 contains 16 residues. The ends were cut back, 0 bases at V and 5 bases at J, with 16 bases in the middle. The CDR3: CAISESGAGVLETQYF. In nucleotides, the CDR3 is TGTGCCATCAGTGAGTCGGGGGCAGGGGTTTTGGAGACCCAGTACTTC.

This rearrangement joins TRBV29-1 to TRBJ2-3; 7 nucleotides align to TRBD1. Germline loops: CDR1 SQVTM, CDR2 ANQGSEA. Trimming removed 4 bases from V and 1 base from J; junction bases left unmatched: 5. The CDR3 sequence is 14 residues long. Written as DNA, the CDR3 is TGCAGCGTTGGCACAGGGGTGGGCACAGATACGCAGTATTTT. It translates to CSVGTGVGTDTQYF.

As to this clone: One end of the junction does not line up with germline, which may come from a read error. This chain joins TRBV13 and TRBJ2-5, with a possible D match to TRBD1 (6 bases). This CDR3 spans 16 amino acids. Germline loops: CDR1 PRHDT, CDR2 FYEKMQ (reference sequence). CDR3 sequence (DNA): TGTGCCAGCACCTTAACGGAGAGGGGGTTCCAAGAGACCCAGTACTTC. Its translation: CASTLTERGFQETQYF.

The V and J genes are TRBV6-5 and TRBJ2-2; D ambiguous. The CDR3 spans 12 residues. The ends were cut back, 4 bases at V and 7 bases at J, with 7 bases in the middle. Germline CDR1 reads MNHEY; CDR2 reads SVGAGI. CDR3 in amino acids: CASSLLDGELFF. The CDR3 nucleotides read TGTGCCAGCAGTTTGTTGGACGGGGAGCTGTTTTTT.

This clone was observed a few times. The chain combines TRBV18 with TRBJ1-6; 9 nucleotides align to TRBD1. CDR1 is KGHSH, CDR2 LQKENI, per germline. J lost 7 bases, V lost 3 bases, and 1 base had no gene match. The CDR3 runs 14 residues. This chain's CDR3 is CASSPGTGNSPLHF. CDR3 bases: TGTGCCAGCTCACCCGGGACAGGGAATTCACCCCTCCACTTT.